This T cell receptor beta chain is from a study of long-term antiretroviral therapy in people with HIV. General study points: Post-ART samples showed increased diversity that remained below transplant donor control levels. ART adherence, viral resistance and therapy changes were not recorded. The repertoire was dominated at all time points by clones expanded before ART.

The CDR3 length is 19 residues. V was cut by 5 bases and J by 2 bases, with 26 bases left in between. Germline V lookup: CDR1 SGHNT, CDR2 YENEEA. Run at survey level, the immunoSEQ assay was version v3.0. Sequencing was performed with immunoSEQ multiplex PCR; in TCRdb, only in-frame clones are kept and a portion is missing. The sample shows 28,000 or so clones, approximately 85% of them seen only once. A note on this clone: Its antigen is not known.

The rearrangement links TRBV11-3 to TRBJ2-3, with D perhaps being TRBD1 or TRBD2 (6 bases each). This TCR came from a man aged 18 to 35 with HIV. Sequences were derived from unsorted PBMCs, sampled 0.8 years before starting antiretroviral therapy. CDR3 in DNA: TGTGCCAGCAGCCCCGGAGGGGGTCAGGGTAGAGGAGACACAGATACGCAGTATTTT. It codes for CASSPGGGQGRGDTDTQYF.